This entry lists 29 T cell receptor beta chains sequenced from one sample in a study of T cell responses to AZD1222 COVID-19 vaccine. Clones were read by immunoSEQ multiplex PCR, and TCRdb kept only the in-frame ones, dropping some. In the table there are roughly 150,000 clones, roughly 90% of which are singletons. The specimen was peripheral blood, collected on day 0 of AZD1222 vaccination. Receptors originate from an adult in good health.

This chain joins TRBV3-1 (or the pseudogene TRBV3-2) and TRBJ2-2; the match to TRBD2 covers 12 bases. This CDR3 has 17 amino acids. The trim removed 4 bases at V and 7 bases at J, leaving 10 bases unmatched. Germline CDR1 is LGHDT and CDR2 is YNNKEL (reference sequence). The CDR3 sequence: CASSPTRLAGVVGELFF. CDR3 nucleotides: TGTGCCAGCAGCCCGACTCGACTAGCGGGAGTGGTCGGGGAGCTGTTTTTT.

This chain joins TRBV5-1 and TRBJ2-7; TRBD1 is a possible D gene (5 bases). Germline loops: CDR1 SGHRS, CDR2 YFSETQ. The CDR3 is made up of 17 amino acids. V was clipped by 0 bases and J by 4 bases, with 20 bases between them. CDR3 nucleotide sequence: TGCGCCAGCAGCTTGGAGGTGGGCAGGGCGGTAAGTTACGAGCAGTACTTC. This sequence encodes CASSLEVGRAVSYEQYF. Full variable domain (outside the CDR3, taken from reference TRBV5-1 and TRBJ2-7): KAGVTQTPRYLIKTRGQQVTLSCSPISGHRSVSWYQQTPGQGLQFLFEYFSETQRNKGNFPGRFSGRQFSNSRSEMNVSTLELGDSALYLCASSLEVGRAVSYEQYFGPGTRLTVT.

The chain has TRBV7-8 and TRBJ1-1; D gene unclear. Trimming removed 5 bases at V and 6 bases at J, with 25 bases between. Germline CDR1 is SGHVS and CDR2 is FQNEAQ. CDR3 size: 17 residues. In nucleotides, the CDR3 is TGTGCCAGCAGCCCCATAGAGGGCCGGGGAGCGTCGGCTGAAGCTTTCTTT. It specifies CASSPIEGRGASAEAFF.

The rearrangement uses TRBV28 and TRBJ2-3, with a tentative D call TRBD1 (5 bases). Germline V gives CDR1 MDHEN, CDR2 SYDVKM. V gave up 4 bases and J gave up 0 bases, with 11 bases separating them. The CDR3 loop spans 15 amino acids. The CDR3 DNA sequence: TGTGCCAGCAGTTCCGACAGAGCTAGCACAGATACGCAGTATTTT. Protein sequence: CASSSDRASTDTQYF.

The J gene is TRBJ2-1, the V gene TRBV28; no reliable D call. The germline V gene encodes CDR1 MDHEN and CDR2 SYDVKM. The V end was cut by 8 bases, the J end by 9 bases, with 17 bases between. This CDR3 is 13 amino acids long. CDR3 in DNA: TGTGCCAGCGATGTGGGGATTACGGGTGAGCAGTTCTTC. Translated, it gives CASDVGITGEQFF. The full variable domain, completed using reference TRBV28 and TRBJ2-1, is DVKVTQSSRYLVKRTGEKVFLECVQDMDHENMFWYRQDPGLGLRLIYFSYDVKMKEKGDIPEGYSVSREKKERFSLILESASTNQTSMYLCASDVGITGEQFFGPGTRLTVL.

The chain's CDR3 is CASSLGLAGDEQFF. CDR3 sequence (DNA): TGCGCCAGCAGCTTGGGTCTAGCGGGAGATGAGCAGTTCTTC. This rearrangement joins TRBV5-1 to TRBJ2-1; 10 bases map to TRBD2. The CDR3 sequence is 14 residues long. Trimming removed 0 bases from V and 8 bases from J; junction bases left unmatched: 2. Germline assignment: CDR1 SGHRS and CDR2 YFSETQ.

The rearrangement links TRBV3-1 (or the pseudogene TRBV3-2) to TRBJ1-4; no definite D call. Trimming removed 4 bases from V and 6 bases from J, with 15 bases in between. Germline V lookup: CDR1 LGHDT, CDR2 YNNKEL (reference sequence). This CDR3 spans 15 amino acids. CDR3 sequence: CASSPVMADYEKLFF. The CDR3 DNA sequence: TGTGCCAGCAGCCCCGTTATGGCAGATTATGAAAAACTGTTTTTT.

V and J are TRBV6-5 and TRBJ2-7; weak D call: TRBD2 (6 bases). Germline values: CDR1 MNHEY, CDR2 SVGAGI. Between the trimmed V and J ends, which lost 11 bases and 5 bases, there was a span of 19 bases. The CDR3 is 13 residues long. The CDR3 is CAPARGMTNEQYF. The CDR3 DNA reads as TGTGCCCCCGCTCGGGGGATGACTAACGAGCAGTACTTC.

This clone was counted only a few times. The chain joins TRBV28 to TRBJ1-2, with 7 nucleotides matching TRBD1. This CDR3 has 14 residues. Germline V gene lookup returns CDR1 MDHEN and CDR2 SYDVKM. V shed 7 bases and J 3 bases; nucleotides not matched to a gene: 8. CDR3 amino acids: CASTEQGKDYGYTF. The CDR3 region has the DNA TGTGCCAGCACCGAACAGGGGAAGGACTATGGCTACACCTTC.

The rearrangement links TRBV6-5 to TRBJ2-2; D gene ambiguous. The CDR3 is made up of 13 amino acids. Germline lookup yields CDR1 MNHEY and CDR2 SVGAGI. Trimming cost V 4 bases and J 2 bases, with 5 bases left between them. Here the CDR3 DNA reads TGTGCCAGCAGTTCGGAAAACACCGGGGAGCTGTTTTTT. This encodes CASSSENTGELFF.

This chain uses TRBV19 with TRBJ2-1, with D possibly TRBD2 on 6 matching bases. V was trimmed by 7 bases and J by 3 bases, leaving 13 bases between them. The CDR3 consists of 14 residues. Germline V gene sequence: CDR1 LNHDA, CDR2 SQIVND (reference sequence). The CDR3 is CASTPGLFYNEQFF. CDR3 in DNA: TGTGCCAGTACACCGGGACTCTTCTACAATGAGCAGTTCTTC.

The chain couples TRBV9 to TRBJ1-1; D not certain. Germline V gives CDR1 SGDLS, CDR2 YYNGEE. The CDR3 spans 16 residues. V was clipped by 0 bases and J by 3 bases, with 15 bases between them. The CDR3 nucleotides read TGTGCCAGCAGCGTAGCAGCCTCGGGGATACACACTGAAGCTTTCTTT. Translated: CASSVAASGIHTEAFF.

This sequence joins TRBV19 and TRBJ1-3; D is ambiguous. The germline CDR1 and CDR2 sequences are LNHDA and SQIVND (reference sequence). The CDR3 is made up of 11 amino acids. V lost 7 bases and J 2 bases, leaving 3 bases between the germline ends. The CDR3: CASIAGNTIYF. DNA of the CDR3: TGTGCCAGTATTGCTGGAAACACCATATATTTT.

The chain has TRBV7-3 and TRBJ2-7; D is perhaps TRBD2 (5 bases). Germline assignment: CDR1 SGHTA and CDR2 FQGTGA. CDR3 length: 14 residues. The V gene lost 4 bases and the J gene lost 0 bases, with 10 bases spanning the gap. The CDR3 sequence is CASSSGAGSYEQYF. The CDR3 DNA is TGTGCCAGCAGCTCGGGCGCGGGCTCCTACGAGCAGTACTTC. The full variable domain, with the rest looked up from reference TRBV7-3 and TRBJ2-7, is GAGVSQTPSNKVTEKGKYVELRCDPISGHTALYWYRQSLGQGPEFLIYFQGTGAADDSGLPNDRFFAVRPEGSVSTLKIQRTERGDSAVYLCASSSGAGSYEQYFGPGTRLTVT.

This clone was counted once. The chain carries TRBV9 and TRBJ2-3, with 11 bases fitting TRBD2. The germline CDR1 and CDR2 sequences are SGDLS and YYNGEE. The CDR3 extends over 16 amino acids. The junction had 5 bases not matched to a gene; V was cut back by 2 bases and J by 3 bases. CDR3 sequence (DNA): TGTGCCAGCAGCGTGACTAGCGGGACCCTAACAGATACGCAGTATTTT. As protein: CASSVTSGTLTDTQYF.

The chain carries TRBV3-1 (or the pseudogene TRBV3-2) and TRBJ1-6; no definite D call. Trimming pared 3 bases from V and 10 bases from J, leaving 7 bases between. The CDR3 is made up of 12 amino acids. Per germline, CDR1 LGHDT and CDR2 YNNKEL (reference sequence). CDR3 in DNA: TGTGCCAGCAGCCAGGCGGGGTCACCCCTCCACTTT. Translated: CASSQAGSPLHF.

The chain is built from TRBV12-1 and TRBJ2-7; TRBD2, the table's D call, lacks a check against the DNA. TRBV12-1 is recorded as a pseudogene. The CDR3 extends over 14 amino acids. The DNA of the CDR3 is TGTGCCAGCATGGGGACTAGCGGGAGCAACGAGCAGTACTTC. It yields the protein CASMGTSGSNEQYF.

The chain has TRBV2 and TRBJ1-2; D unclear. The CDR3 has 15 residues. The germline CDR1 and CDR2 sequences are SNHLY and FYNNEI. The V and J ends lost 1 base and 4 bases respectively, with 13 bases between them. The CDR3 spells CASSEDREPSYGYTF. As DNA, the CDR3 is TGTGCCAGCAGTGAAGACCGGGAGCCCTCCTATGGCTACACCTTC.

The chain has TRBV5-4 and TRBJ1-2; TRBD1 matches 8 bases. Germline CDR1 is SGHNT and CDR2 is YYREEE (reference sequence). J gave up 7 bases and V 2 bases, and 4 bases lay outside the gene matches. The CDR3 contains 13 residues. The CDR3 here is CASSLQGGGGYTF. The CDR3 region has the DNA TGTGCCAGCAGCTTACAGGGGGGAGGTGGCTACACCTTC.

The chain has TRBV7-6 and TRBJ1-1, with unresolved D. Per germline, CDR1 SGHVS and CDR2 FNYEAQ. V was trimmed by 1 base and J by 3 bases, leaving 12 bases between them. This CDR3 contains 15 residues. CDR3 region: CASSLDLGRDTEAFF. DNA for the CDR3: TGTGCCAGCAGCTTAGATCTGGGTCGGGACACTGAAGCTTTCTTT.

This chain uses TRBV7-8 with TRBJ1-3; D possibly corresponds to TRBD1 (5 bases). V was trimmed by 1 base and J by 0 bases, leaving 13 bases between them. CDR3 length: 17 amino acids. Per the germline V gene, CDR1 is SGHVS and CDR2 is FQNEAQ. CDR3 DNA sequence: TGTGCCAGCAGCTTAGTGGGGTACGGGGCCTCTGGAAACACCATATATTTT. It is translated as CASSLVGYGASGNTIYF. Filled out from reference TRBV7-8 and TRBJ1-3, the complete variable domain reads GAGVSQSPRYKVAKRGQDVALRCDPISGHVSLFWYQQALGQGPEFLTYFQNEAQLDKSGLPSDRFFAERPEGSVSTLKIQRTQQEDSAVYLCASSLVGYGASGNTIYFGEGSWLTVV.

For the CDR3, the DNA is TGTGCCAGCAGTGACCACCGGGACAGGGGCTACGAGCAGTACTTC. It yields the protein CASSDHRDRGYEQYF. The rearrangement uses TRBV27 and TRBJ2-7, with TRBD1 matching over 10 bases. Germline trimming cut 5 bases from V and 3 bases from J; bases unmatched to any gene: 7. The CDR3 runs 15 residues. The germline CDR1 and CDR2 sequences are MNHEY and SMNVEV (reference sequence).

The CDR3 region is CATSERNEQFF. CDR3 coding DNA: TGTGCCACCAGTGAGAGGAATGAGCAGTTCTTC. The genes are TRBV24-1 and TRBJ2-1; unclear D gene. CDR3 length: 11 amino acids. Germline values: CDR1 KGHDR, CDR2 SFDVKD. Trimming left V 4 bases short and J 7 bases short, with 4 bases between.

The rearrangement joins TRBV25-1 to TRBJ1-2; 11 bases map to TRBD1. CDR1 and CDR2 (germline): MGHDK, SYGVNS. This CDR3 has 14 amino acids. The J segment lost 4 bases and the V segment lost 6 bases, leaving 4 bases of the junction unmatched. CDR3 coding DNA: TGTGCCAGCAGGGGGACAGGGGGACTCTATGGCTACACCTTC. Its translation: CASRGTGGLYGYTF.

The CDR3 coding sequence is TGTGCCAGCAGTTATTTGACCCAAGAGACCCAGTACTTC. The encoded protein is CASSYLTQETQYF. This chain joins TRBV6-2 or TRBV6-3 and TRBJ2-5; the D is unclear. Trimming cost V 3 bases and J 1 base, with 6 bases left between them. CDR1 MNHEY and CDR2 SVGEGT come from the germline V gene. The CDR3 covers 13 residues.

This chain uses TRBV19 with TRBJ1-1; D not resolved. This CDR3 region has 14 residues. The V end was cut by 8 bases, the J end by 1 base, with 14 bases between. Germline CDR1 is LNHDA and CDR2 is SQIVND (reference sequence). DNA for the CDR3: TGTGCCAGTGGCCTGCGGATGGGGAACACTGAAGCTTTCTTT. Residues: CASGLRMGNTEAFF.

The genes are TRBV15 and TRBJ1-2; possible D gene TRBD1, 5 bases. The CDR3 is made up of 13 amino acids. From germline, CDR1 is LNHNV and CDR2 YYDKDF (reference sequence). Trimming removed 4 bases from V and 8 bases from J, with 14 bases in between. CDR3 sequence reads: CATSNGRGVGYTF. The CDR3 DNA follows: TGTGCCACCAGCAACGGCCGGGGGGTGGGCTACACCTTC.

The chain couples TRBV6-5 to TRBJ1-5, with D possibly matching TRBD1 (5 bases). V shed 5 bases and J shed 7 bases, with 9 bases lying between them. Germline values: CDR1 MNHEY, CDR2 SVGAGI. The CDR3 has 12 amino acids. The CDR3: CASSQGPQPQHF. The CDR3 bases are TGTGCCAGCAGTCAGGGCCCGCAGCCCCAGCATTTT.

The chain combines TRBV28 with TRBJ2-7; D is unresolved. The germline V gene has CDR1 MDHEN and CDR2 SYDVKM. The CDR3 has 13 amino acids. The V end was cut by 6 bases, the J end by 3 bases, with 12 bases between. The CDR3, as DNA: TGTGCCAGCAGGCCTACAGATTTCTACGAGCAGTACTTC. Encoded protein: CASRPTDFYEQYF.